This record looks at one T cell receptor beta chain sequence and its context. Its antigen is not identified. V dropped 4 bases and J dropped 2 bases, with 17 bases sitting between them. This CDR3 contains 16 residues. Germline V gene lookup returns CDR1 SGHRS and CDR2 YFSETQ. Sequenced by immunoSEQ multiplex PCR; TCRdb stores in-frame clones only, minus some. This table has about 1,500,000 clones, approximately 96% appearing once. This specimen belongs to a study of shared clonotypes between healthy human individuals. Study-level findings and limits: Larger estimated richness was generally recorded for naive subsets relative to memory subsets.

Sequenced sample: naive CD4+ T cells sorted from blood. Subset given: CD45RA+ positively selected. This rearrangement joins TRBV5-1 to TRBJ2-3; D possibly corresponds to TRBD2 (6 bases). The source is a young man in good health. This CDR3 reads CASSPLGRGNTDTQYF. The DNA for the CDR3 is TGCGCCAGCAGCCCCTTAGGGCGGGGAAACACAGATACGCAGTATTTT.